Only one count was recorded for the clone carrying this TCR beta chain. Its antigen is unidentified. This entry comes from a study of cytomegalovirus exposure and HLA in healthy donors. Regarding the study as a whole: It was in a later analysis that TCR association rates were seen to vary by HLA locus, highest for DRB1 and lowest for HLA-C. The authors judged a highly shared variant cluster likely a sequencing artifact.

Germline CDR1 reads GTSNPN; CDR2 reads SVGIG (reference sequence). This CDR3 is built from 15 residues. V lost 0 bases, J lost 6 bases, and 11 bases stayed unmatched. 60 Vbeta and 13 Jbeta primers were used in PCR. The method was immunoSEQ multiplex PCR; TCRdb's version includes in-frame clones alone and lacks a portion of them. The sample includes about 240,000 clones, 78% of them seen just once. Sequenced sample: PBMCs. The V and J genes are TRBV30 and TRBJ2-7; 7 bases map to TRBD2. This clonotype was obtained from a boy aged 10-17 years in good health and CMV-seronegative. CDR3 bases: TGTGCCTGGAGTGTCGCCAGCGGGATACCTCGCGAGCAGTACTTC. Protein: CAWSVASGIPREQYF.